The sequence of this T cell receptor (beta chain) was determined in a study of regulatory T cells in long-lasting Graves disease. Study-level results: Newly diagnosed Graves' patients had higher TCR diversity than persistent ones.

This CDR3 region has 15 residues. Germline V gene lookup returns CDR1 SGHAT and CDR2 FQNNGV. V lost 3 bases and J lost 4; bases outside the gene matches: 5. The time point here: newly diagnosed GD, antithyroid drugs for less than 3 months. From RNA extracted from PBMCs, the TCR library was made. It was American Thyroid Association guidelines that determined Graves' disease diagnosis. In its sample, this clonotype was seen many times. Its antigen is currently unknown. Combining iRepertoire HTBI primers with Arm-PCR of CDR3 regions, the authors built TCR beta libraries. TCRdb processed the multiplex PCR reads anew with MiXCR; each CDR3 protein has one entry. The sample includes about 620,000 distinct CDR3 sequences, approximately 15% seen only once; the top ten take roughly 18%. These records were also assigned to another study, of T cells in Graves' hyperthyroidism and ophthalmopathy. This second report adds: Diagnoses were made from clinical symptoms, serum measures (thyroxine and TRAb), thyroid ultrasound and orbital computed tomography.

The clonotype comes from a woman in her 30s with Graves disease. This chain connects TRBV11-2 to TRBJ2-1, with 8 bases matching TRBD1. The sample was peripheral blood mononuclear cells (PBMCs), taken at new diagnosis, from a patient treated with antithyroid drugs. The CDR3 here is CASSFPGQVYNEQFF. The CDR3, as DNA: TGTGCCAGCAGCTTCCCGGGACAGGTTTACAATGAGCAGTTCTTC.